This passage covers 19 T cell receptor beta chains from one sample sequenced in a study of cytomegalovirus exposure and HLA in healthy donors. A multiplex PCR was run with 60 Vbeta primers and 13 Jbeta primers. Libraries were prepared by immunoSEQ multiplex PCR; TCRdb keeps only in-frame clonotypes and omits some of them. Of around 100,000 clones in the sample, more than 60% were seen once. The source material was PBMCs. These receptors were obtained from a female donor in good health and CMV-seropositive.

The chain is built from TRBV5-1 and TRBJ2-7, with D tentatively TRBD1 (5 bases). V gave up 4 bases and J gave up 0 bases, with 8 bases separating them. From germline, CDR1 is SGHRS and CDR2 YFSETQ. This CDR3 is 13 amino acids long. CDR3 amino acids: CASSRQNSYEQYF. The CDR3 DNA follows: TGCGCCAGCAGCCGACAGAACTCCTACGAGCAGTACTTC. The entire variable domain, with the rest obtained from reference TRBV5-1 and TRBJ2-7, is as follows: KAGVTQTPRYLIKTRGQQVTLSCSPISGHRSVSWYQQTPGQGLQFLFEYFSETQRNKGNFPGRFSGRQFSNSRSEMNVSTLELGDSALYLCASSRQNSYEQYFGPGTRLTVT.

This chain links TRBV2 with TRBJ2-1, with 10 bases lining up with TRBD2. J gave up 10 bases and V 4 bases, and 10 bases lay outside the gene matches. The CDR3 is 15 residues long. Germline CDR1 SNHLY, CDR2 FYNNEI. This CDR3 is CASSAPSGGQEEQFF. As DNA, the CDR3 is TGTGCCAGCAGTGCTCCTAGCGGGGGACAAGAAGAGCAGTTCTTC.

The chain is built from TRBV27 and TRBJ2-2; 9 bases match TRBD2. Germline V gives CDR1 MNHEY, CDR2 SMNVEV (reference sequence). With V trimmed by 6 bases and J by 5 bases, 7 bases remained unmatched. This CDR3 is built from 15 residues. CDR3 residues: CASRVAGAGTGELFF. CDR3 DNA: TGTGCCAGCAGGGTAGCGGGAGCGGGGACCGGGGAGCTGTTTTTT.

The chain carries TRBV18 and TRBJ1-1; TRBD1 agrees at 9 bases. This CDR3 region has 15 residues. Looked up from germline, CDR1 is KGHSH and CDR2 is LQKENI. The junction had 7 bases not matched to a gene; V was cut back by 2 bases and J by 6 bases. The chain's CDR3 is CASSPSSGTGSEAFF. The CDR3 coding sequence is TGTGCCAGCTCACCATCGTCCGGGACAGGGTCTGAAGCTTTCTTT. Supplemented by reference TRBV18 and TRBJ1-1, the full variable domain reads NAGVMQNPRHLVRRRGQEARLRCSPMKGHSHVYWYRQLPEEGLKFMVYLQKENIIDESGMPKERFSAEFPKEGPSILRIQQVVRGDSAAYFCASSPSSGTGSEAFFGQGTRLTVV.

The chain combines TRBV5-1 with TRBJ1-1; D not resolved. The CDR3 sequence is 14 residues long. V was shortened by 2 bases and J by 1 base, with 9 bases between the two germline ends. Per germline, CDR1 SGHRS and CDR2 YFSETQ. The CDR3 protein is CASSFVHTNTEAFF. The CDR3 nucleotides are TGCGCCAGCAGCTTCGTACACACGAACACTGAAGCTTTCTTT. Using reference TRBV5-1 and TRBJ1-1 for the parts outside the CDR3, the full variable domain is KAGVTQTPRYLIKTRGQQVTLSCSPISGHRSVSWYQQTPGQGLQFLFEYFSETQRNKGNFPGRFSGRQFSNSRSEMNVSTLELGDSALYLCASSFVHTNTEAFFGQGTRLTVV.

The chain combines TRBV18 with TRBJ2-5, with 11 bases aligning to TRBD2. V shed 2 bases, J shed 3 bases, and the junction held 2 bases outside the gene matches. Germline lookup yields CDR1 KGHSH and CDR2 LQKENI. This CDR3 is 15 amino acids long. The CDR3: CASSPGTSGEETQYF. The CDR3, as DNA: TGTGCCAGCTCACCAGGGACTAGCGGAGAAGAGACCCAGTACTTC.

J is TRBJ2-7 and V is TRBV7-2; TRBD2 aligns across 7 bases. J gave up 0 bases and V 6 bases, and 8 bases lay outside the gene matches. Germline assignment: CDR1 SGHTA and CDR2 FQGNSA. This CDR3 region has 15 residues. The CDR3 nucleotides read TGTGCCAGCAGTCAACTACGCGGGAGCTCCTACGAGCAGTACTTC. Translated: CASSQLRGSSYEQYF.

The gene calls are TRBV6-5 and TRBJ1-1, with 8 bases lining up with TRBD1. The ends lost 6 bases at V and 4 bases at J; junction bases unmatched: 10. Germline lookup yields CDR1 MNHEY and CDR2 SVGAGI. The CDR3 totals 15 residues. This CDR3 reads CASRSPGGRGTEAFF. In nucleotides, the CDR3 is TGTGCCAGCAGGAGCCCAGGGGGCAGGGGCACTGAAGCTTTCTTT.

V is TRBV7-8 and J is TRBJ2-7; no clear D gene. Trimming stripped 1 base from V and 3 bases from J, with 10 bases between. Germline V gives CDR1 SGHVS, CDR2 FQNEAQ. The CDR3 is made up of 14 amino acids. Written as DNA, the CDR3 is TGTGCCAGCAGCTTAGAAGCTAGTTTCTACGAGCAGTACTTC. Translation gives CASSLEASFYEQYF.

This clone showed up just a few times. The rearrangement joins TRBV2 to TRBJ1-1; no firm D call. V lost 4 bases and J lost 4, with 16 bases in between. CDR1 is SNHLY, CDR2 FYNNEI, per germline. The CDR3 has 15 residues. This chain's CDR3 is CASSVDSSMGTEAFF. Written as DNA, the CDR3 is TGTGCCAGCAGTGTAGACTCGTCCATGGGCACTGAAGCTTTCTTT.

This chain links TRBV11-2 with TRBJ2-1, with 11 bases aligning to TRBD2. CDR3 size: 17 residues. Germline loops: CDR1 SGHAT, CDR2 FQNNGV. Trimming cost V 1 base and J 4 bases; bases outside gene matches: 6. CDR3 residues: CASSLVGRTSGYNEQFF. CDR3 bases: TGTGCCAGCAGCTTAGTTGGGCGGACTAGCGGGTACAATGAGCAGTTCTTC.

The rearrangement joins TRBV5-1 to TRBJ1-1; maybe TRBD1 (6 bases). Germline V gene lookup returns CDR1 SGHRS and CDR2 YFSETQ. The CDR3 extends over 13 amino acids. The V gene lost 3 bases and the J gene lost 4 bases, with 10 bases spanning the gap. CDR3 in amino acids: CASSSRGLTEAFF. In DNA form, the CDR3 reads TGCGCCAGCAGCTCCAGGGGTCTCACTGAAGCTTTCTTT. Using reference TRBV5-1 and TRBJ1-1 for the parts outside the CDR3, the full variable domain is KAGVTQTPRYLIKTRGQQVTLSCSPISGHRSVSWYQQTPGQGLQFLFEYFSETQRNKGNFPGRFSGRQFSNSRSEMNVSTLELGDSALYLCASSSRGLTEAFFGQGTRLTVV.

This sequence joins TRBV19 and TRBJ2-5; D is perhaps TRBD1 (6 bases). V was pared by 3 bases and J by 5 bases, with 10 bases between. The germline V gene has CDR1 LNHDA and CDR2 SQIVND (reference sequence). CDR3 length: 13 amino acids. CDR3 sequence (DNA): TGTGCCAGTAGTATTATTGACAGGGAGACCCAGTACTTC. Translated, it gives CASSIIDRETQYF.

The rearrangement uses TRBV5-1 and TRBJ2-3; 11 positions match TRBD2. CDR3 length: 16 residues. The J segment lost 4 bases and the V segment lost 0 bases, leaving 4 bases of the junction unmatched. Germline CDR1 and CDR2: SGHRS and YFSETQ. The CDR3 sequence: CASSLGLAGSADTQYF. Written as DNA, the CDR3 is TGCGCCAGCAGCTTGGGACTAGCGGGATCAGCAGATACGCAGTATTTT.

This chain links TRBV19 with TRBJ2-7; 8 nucleotides match TRBD2. Germline-derived CDR1 and CDR2 are LNHDA and SQIVND (reference sequence). Losses at the gene ends were 5 bases for V and 0 bases for J; bases not matched to a gene: 6. This CDR3 is built from 15 residues. The CDR3 loop reads CASSATSGSSYEQYF. As DNA, the CDR3 is TGTGCCAGTAGTGCCACTAGCGGTAGCTCCTACGAGCAGTACTTC.

This chain joins TRBV19 and TRBJ2-3; 9 positions agree with TRBD2. V shed 3 bases and J 4 bases; nucleotides not matched to a gene: 8. This CDR3 contains 16 residues. In germline, CDR1 is LNHDA, CDR2 SQIVND (reference sequence). This CDR3 reads CASSMYGTSYADTQYF. The CDR3 DNA reads as TGTGCCAGTAGTATGTACGGGACTAGCTATGCAGATACGCAGTATTTT.

The chain combines TRBV5-4 with TRBJ2-1; D is possibly TRBD1 (6 bases). The germline V gene has CDR1 SGHNT and CDR2 YYREEE (reference sequence). The CDR3 covers 15 residues. V gave up 0 bases and J gave up 5 bases, with 12 bases separating them. CDR3 in amino acids: CASSLAGRDNNEQFF. The DNA for the CDR3 is TGTGCCAGCAGCTTGGCGGGACGGGACAACAATGAGCAGTTCTTC.

This clone was seen more than once but under ten times. This sequence joins TRBV10-2 and TRBJ2-5; 9 bases fit TRBD2. The CDR3 is 14 amino acids. Germline values: CDR1 WSHSY, CDR2 SAAADI. V was clipped by 9 bases and J by 0 bases; unmatched bases: 5. The CDR3 is CASCGGGDQETQYF. The CDR3 bases are TGCGCCAGTTGTGGCGGGGGGGACCAAGAGACCCAGTACTTC.

The chain recombines TRBV18 with TRBJ1-3; D is possibly TRBD1 (6 bases). Germline CDR1 is KGHSH and CDR2 is LQKENI. The CDR3 extends over 16 amino acids. V shed 5 bases and J shed 4 bases, with 18 bases lying between them. DNA for the CDR3: TGTGCCAGCTCAAACCTCGCCGCAGGGGCAGGAAACACCATATATTTT. Protein: CASSNLAAGAGNTIYF. Full variable domain (missing parts from reference TRBV18 and TRBJ1-3): NAGVMQNPRHLVRRRGQEARLRCSPMKGHSHVYWYRQLPEEGLKFMVYLQKENIIDESGMPKERFSAEFPKEGPSILRIQQVVRGDSAAYFCASSNLAAGAGNTIYFGEGSWLTVV.